These T cell receptor beta chains were read from a single sample in a study of shared clonotypes between healthy human individuals. Produced via immunoSEQ multiplex PCR; TCRdb's table is partial and in-frame only. Counted here are 700,000 or so clones, more than 70% occurring once; the ten biggest clones make up 1.8%. The material sequenced was memory CD4+ T cells sorted from blood. The receptors were gathered from a woman between 25 and 40 years old in good health. CDR3s include the opening cysteine and the closing phenylalanine or tryptophan. D genes are given only for firm matches. Clone size is given for some rows only: seen once, a few or many times, or a class if the clone is expanded.

TRBD1 TRBJ2-3 . TRBV30 CAWSVPGQGGTDTQYF TGTGCCTGGAGTGTACCGGGACAGGGGGGCACAGATACGCAGTATTTT
. TRBJ2-7 . TRBV27 CASSVRGGYEQYF TGTGCCAGCAGCGTGAGGGGGGGCTACGAGCAGTACTTC
. TRBJ2-7 . TRBV27 CASFSASYEQYF TGTGCCAGCTTTAGCGCAAGCTACGAGCAGTACTTC
TRBD1 TRBJ1-5 . TRBV5-6 CASSSTGGAGQPQHF TGTGCCAGCAGCAGTACAGGGGGAGCGGGGCAGCCCCAGCATTTT
. TRBJ2-1 . TRBV4-2 CASSLGHSSYNEQFF TGTGCCAGCAGCCTGGGACATTCCTCCTACAATGAGCAGTTCTTC
TRBD2 TRBJ2-5 . TRBV5-6 CASSLSASGRETQYF TGTGCCAGCAGCTTGAGCGCTAGCGGGAGAGAGACCCAGTACTTC
. TRBJ1-5 . TRBV20-1 CSASRAGEHF TGCAGTGCATCCCGGGCAGGGGAACATTTT
. TRBJ1-3 . TRBV28 CASSSQRTNTIYF TGTGCCAGCAGTTCCCAGCGTACAAACACCATATATTTT
TRBD2 TRBJ2-3 . TRBV5-1 CASTPSGKPDTQYF TGCGCCAGCACCCCGAGCGGGAAACCAGATACGCAGTATTTT
TRBD2 TRBJ2-1 . TRBV29-1 CSVRTSGRATGTFF TGCAGCGTTCGGACTAGCGGGAGGGCCACGGGGACGTTCTTC
. TRBJ2-5 once TRBV25-1 CASRQGVGETQYF TGTGCCAGCAGACAGGGAGTGGGAGAGACCCAGTACTTC
TRBD2 TRBJ2-5 once TRBV11-2 CASSLGASGRYGTQYF TGTGCCAGCAGCTTAGGAGCTAGCGGGAGATATGGGACCCAGTACTTC
. TRBJ2-5 few TRBV6-6 CASSYVRVPQETQYF TGTGCCAGCAGTTACGTCAGGGTGCCCCAAGAGACCCAGTACTTC
. TRBJ2-5 . TRBV18 CASSETEGTQYF TGTGCCAGCTCAGAGACAGAAGGGACCCAGTACTTC
. TRBJ1-1 . TRBV28 CASGNWGAGNTEAFF TGTGCCAGCGGCAATTGGGGCGCCGGGAACACTGAAGCTTTCTTT
. TRBJ2-1 few TRBV28 CASTSAAADNEQFF TGTGCCAGCACCTCCGCCGCGGCAGACAATGAGCAGTTCTTC
. TRBJ1-4 few TRBV4-2 CASSQAQIGEKLFF TGTGCCAGCAGCCAAGCACAGATCGGTGAAAAACTGTTTTTT
TRBD1 TRBJ2-3 . TRBV2 CASSEALGTADTQYF TGTGCCAGCAGTGAAGCGCTCGGGACAGCTGATACGCAGTATTTT
TRBD1 TRBJ2-7 . TRBV5-1 CASSSGQGDDEQYF TGCGCCAGCAGCTCGGGACAGGGAGACGACGAGCAGTACTTC
TRBD1 TRBJ1-2 few TRBV4-2 CASSQGQGFGYTF TGTGCCAGCAGCCAGGGACAGGGTTTTGGCTACACCTTC
TRBD1 TRBJ1-5 . TRBV19 CASSTPGQGDQPQHF TGTGCCAGTAGTACACCGGGACAGGGGGATCAGCCCCAGCATTTT
TRBD1 TRBJ1-1 . TRBV28 CASSPPPGQGYTEAFF TGTGCCAGCAGTCCCCCCCCGGGACAGGGGTACACTGAAGCTTTCTTT
. TRBJ1-2 few TRBV15 CATSRDSYGYTF TGTGCCACCAGCAGAGACAGCTATGGCTACACCTTC
. TRBJ2-7 . TRBV5-4 CASSLGSSRPYF TGTGCCAGCAGCTTAGGTAGCTCTCGGCCGTACTTC
. TRBJ2-5 once TRBV28 CASSTSFRVLQETQYF TGTGCCAGCAGTACAAGTTTCAGGGTGCTCCAAGAGACCCAGTACTTC
. TRBJ2-3 few TRBV6-4 CASSERTSEDTQYF TGTGCCAGCAGTGAACGAACTTCCGAAGATACGCAGTATTTT
TRBD2 TRBJ2-1 . TRBV4-2 CASSQGSSGAYNEQFF TGTGCCAGCAGCCAAGGGTCTAGCGGGGCCTACAATGAGCAGTTCTTC